These 13 T cell receptor beta chains were sequenced from one sample in a study of T cells in women clearing cervical HPV infection. The data were produced by immunoSEQ multiplex PCR, yet TCRdb's version contains in-frame clones alone and is incomplete. This sample's clone table lists 30,000 or so clones. Material: blood buffy coat. These receptors all come from a woman between 18 and 69 years old with a cervical HPV16 infection that either progressed to CIN3+ or cleared (not recorded which).

A note on this clone: The read gets to within 3 residues of the CDR3 end, and the germline J gene fills in the rest. The rearrangement links TRBV11-2 to TRBJ2-7, with 9 bases fitting TRBD1. CDR3 length: 15 residues. Trimming cost V 5 bases and J 2 bases; bases outside gene matches: 7. The germline gives CDR1 SGHAT, CDR2 FQNNGV. The CDR3 loop reads CASSRSGTGTYEQYF. The DNA read from the CDR3 is TGTGCCAGCAGCCGATCCGGGACAGGGACCTACGAG.

A word on this clone: The observed sequence ends 3 residues before the CDR3 terminus, with the missing tail filled in from the germline J gene. V gene TRBV30 combines with J gene TRBJ2-7, with 7 bases lining up with TRBD1. Losses at the gene ends were 3 bases for V and 3 bases for J; bases not matched to a gene: 11. The V gene's germline CDR1 is GTSNPN and CDR2 SVGIG (reference sequence). The CDR3 sequence is 15 residues long. This CDR3 reads CAWSARGTLNYEQYF. The sequenced CDR3 bases are TGTGCCTGGAGCGCCAGGGGGACCCTTAACTACGAG.

For this clone: Read data end 3 residues before the CDR3 end; the end is taken from the germline J gene. The chain combines TRBV10-3 with TRBJ1-1, with TRBD1 as a possible D gene (6 bases). The ends were cut back, 7 bases at V and 1 base at J, with 10 bases in the middle. Germline-derived CDR1 and CDR2 are ENHRY and SYGVKD. There are 13 residues in the CDR3. This chain's CDR3 is CAINPGQNTEAFF. The part of the CDR3 DNA that was read is TGTGCCATCAATCCGGGACAGAACACTGAA.

Points on this clone: The read terminates 3 residues ahead of where the CDR3 ends, so the germline J gene completes it. The rearrangement uses TRBV20-1 and TRBJ2-3; the D is unclear. Germline V gene data show CDR1 as DFQATT and CDR2 as SNEGSKA (reference sequence). There are 11 residues in the CDR3. V was cut by 6 bases and J by 5 bases, with 9 bases left in between. This CDR3 reads CSAPILDTQYF. CDR3 DNA (partial): TGCAGTGCCCCTATTTTAGATACG.

Comments on this clone: At one end the junction does not follow the germline gene, possibly because of a read error. The read gets to within 3 residues of the CDR3 end, and the germline J gene fills in the rest. The chain has TRBV6-1 and TRBJ1-2; a possible D gene is TRBD1 (6 bases). The CDR3 is made up of 13 amino acids. Germline V lookup: CDR1 MNHNS, CDR2 SASEGT. CDR3 residues: CASSEGVRGGYTF. The sequenced CDR3 bases are TGTGCCAGCAGCGAAGGAGTCAGGGGTGGC.

Worth noting for this clone: Read coverage stops 3 residues before the CDR3 terminus; the germline J gene supplies the remainder. The rearrangement links TRBV6-4 to TRBJ2-5; TRBD2 matches at 10 bases. This CDR3 has 15 amino acids. Losses at the gene ends were 0 bases for V and 2 bases for J; bases not matched to a gene: 0. Germline V gene sequence: CDR1 MRHNA, CDR2 SNTAGT. CDR3 amino acids: CASSDSSGGQETQYF. The part of the CDR3 DNA that was read is TGTGCCAGCAGTGACTCTAGCGGGGGGCAAGAGACC.

The CDR3 DNA, read in part, is TGTGCCAGCAGCCCACCAGGGACAGATACG. Its translation is CASSPPGTDT. The whole CDR3 is CASSPPGTDTQYF. This rearrangement joins TRBV3-1 (or the pseudogene TRBV3-2) to TRBJ2-3; maybe TRBD1 (5 bases). The read stops 3 residues short of the end of the CDR3; the missing end is completed from the germline J gene. Trimming stripped 4 bases from V and 3 bases from J, with 8 bases between. The CDR3 length is 13 residues. Germline V gene sequence: CDR1 LGHDT, CDR2 YNNKEL (reference sequence).

Concerning this clone: The read gets to within 3 residues of the CDR3 end, and the germline J gene fills in the rest. This chain links TRBV5-6 with TRBJ2-5, with a weak D call TRBD1 (6 bases). CDR1 and CDR2 from the germline V gene are SGHDT and YYEEEE. The CDR3 sequence is 15 residues long. V was shortened by 1 base and J by 1 base, with 11 bases between the two germline ends. This CDR3 reads CASSLSGRGQETQYF. The part of the CDR3 DNA that was read is TGTGCCAGCAGCTTGAGTGGCAGGGGCCAAGAGACC.

Remarks on this clone: The read terminates 3 residues ahead of where the CDR3 ends, so the germline J gene completes it. The V and J genes are TRBV9 and TRBJ2-3; the match to TRBD2 covers 7 bases. V shed 7 bases, J shed 5 bases, and the junction held 19 bases outside the gene matches. CDR1 is SGDLS and CDR2 is YYNGEE in the germline V gene. The CDR3 is 17 residues long. This CDR3 reads CASQPLGRGSGVDTQYF. The part of the CDR3 DNA that was read is TGTGCCAGCCAGCCCTTGGGGCGGGGGTCCGGTGTAGATACG.

With respect to this clone: From the germline J gene comes the end of the CDR3, since the read stops 3 residues before it. V and J are TRBV7-2 and TRBJ1-4, with unresolved D. The CDR3 has 16 amino acids. Between the trimmed V and J ends, which lost 0 bases and 8 bases, there was a span of 16 bases. Germline assignment: CDR1 SGHTA and CDR2 FQGNSA. CDR3 protein: CASSLAPLLVGEKLFF. The CDR3 bases that were read are TGTGCCAGCAGCTTAGCGCCCTTATTGGTCGGGGAAAAA.

CDR3: CASRPQGTGHEQFF. The part of the CDR3 DNA that was read is TGCGCCAGCAGGCCACAGGGGACGGGGCATGAG. The chain employs TRBV5-1 and TRBJ2-1, with TRBD1 matching 7 bases. From the germline J gene comes the end of the CDR3, since the read stops 3 residues before it. Germline V gene data show CDR1 as SGHRS and CDR2 as YFSETQ. The CDR3 length is 14 residues. With 5 bases clipped from V and 8 bases from J, the junction kept 10 bases outside the gene matches.

On this clone itself: The read is 3 residues too short to cover the CDR3 end, so that end is filled in from the germline J gene. The chain carries TRBV5-1 and TRBJ1-6; D might be TRBD1 (5 bases). Deletions cut 4 bases from V and 5 bases from J, with 16 bases between. The CDR3 has 16 amino acids. Germline loops: CDR1 SGHRS, CDR2 YFSETQ. The CDR3 reads CASSLLGGVDNSPLHF. The sequenced CDR3 bases are TGCGCCAGCAGCCTGTTGGGAGGGGTCGATAATTCACCC.

A remark on this clone: Sequencing ends 3 residues short of the CDR3 end; the germline J gene provides the rest. V usage is TRBV28 and J usage is TRBJ2-6; TRBD2 agrees at 8 bases. Germline trimming cut 7 bases from V and 0 bases from J; bases unmatched to any gene: 5. Germline V gene lookup returns CDR1 MDHEN and CDR2 SYDVKM. The CDR3 covers 16 residues. The part of the CDR3 DNA that was read is TGTGCCAGCAACTTCGGGGGGGGCTCTGGGGCCAACGTC. It encodes CASNFGGGSGANV. The full CDR3 reads CASNFGGGSGANVLTF.